The 3 T cell receptor beta chains reported below all come from one sample, sequenced in a study of blood T cells in healthy people across ages (dated by TCRdb to 2015 to 2017). Library creation used 5' RACE. Sequencing was performed on an Illumina HiSeq 2500. A second PCR of roughly 7 to 12 cycles was performed with a sample-barcoded 5' primer and a J-beta primer mix. TCRdb applied fastp at Q25 and MiXCR to the public reads, then kept only in-frame beta chains. Each record represents a unique CDR3 protein, reported with the most common genes and DNA among its rows. Within this sample are around 1,100,000 distinct CDR3 sequences, with around two fifths of them counted one time only. The ten most abundant clones make up 10% to 15% of the sample. Sequencing input: blood. The receptors stem from a man between 18 and 29 years old in good health.

In its sample, this clonotype was seen a few times. The chain joins TRBV4-3 to TRBJ1-1; no firm D call. This CDR3 region has 14 residues. The V gene lost 0 bases and the J gene lost 1 base, with 6 bases spanning the gap. Germline-derived CDR1 and CDR2 are LGHNA and YSLEER. The CDR3: CASSQDEGNTEAFF. DNA of the CDR3: TGCGCCAGCAGCCAAGATGAAGGGAACACTGAAGCTTTCTTT.

The chain recombines TRBV28 with TRBJ2-2; D not certain. Germline loops: CDR1 MDHEN, CDR2 SYDVKM. V was clipped by 0 bases and J by 7 bases, with 9 bases between them. The CDR3 runs 14 residues. The CDR3 bases are TGTGCCAGCAGTTTATGGGGGTCGGGCGGGGAGCTGTTTTTT. Its protein is CASSLWGSGGELFF.

This chain joins TRBV12-3 or TRBV12-4 and TRBJ1-6; D call uncertain. The CDR3 spans 14 residues. V was shortened by 6 bases and J by 7 bases, with 13 bases between the two germline ends. The CDR3 sequence is CASSFGSINSPLHF. CDR3 in DNA: TGTGCCAGCAGCTTCGGGAGTATAAATTCACCCCTCCACTTT.